This is a list of T cell receptor beta chains from one sample in a study of regulatory T cells in long-lasting Graves disease. TCRdb re-called the multiplex PCR reads through MiXCR, storing one row per CDR3 protein. The profile covers about 470,000 distinct CDR3 sequences, with about a fifth appearing a single time and approximately 7.8% taken by the ten largest. The sample here was peripheral blood mononuclear cells (PBMCs), taken when the disease was refractory, from a patient treated with antithyroid drugs. The source is a female donor with Graves disease. The CDR3 runs from the conserved cysteine through the conserved F or W. Each record gives: clone size, D gene, V gene, J gene, CDR3 DNA, CDR3 protein. D genes are given only for firm matches. Clone size is shown for a subset of rows, as once, few, many or a class of expanded clone.

-,-,TRBV20-1,TRBJ2-7,TGCAGTGCTAGAGATCGAAGTGGGAGCTCCTACGAGCAGTACTTC,CSARDRSGSSYEQYF
few,-,TRBV9,TRBJ2-7,TGTGCCAGCAGCGGACAGTCTGGGCACGAGCAATACTTC,CASSGQSGHEQYF
many,-,TRBV9,TRBJ1-1,TGTGCCAGCAGCGTATTGGGTCAGAACACTGAAGCTTTCTTT,CASSVLGQNTEAFF
few,-,TRBV9,TRBJ1-6,TGTGCCAGCAGCGGGGATGAATATTCACCCCTCCACTTT,CASSGDEYSPLHF
few,-,TRBV19,TRBJ2-5,TGTGCCAGTAGGCCTACAGGTCGGCAGACCCAGTACTTC,CASRPTGRQTQYF
many,TRBD1,TRBV6-5,TRBJ1-5,TGTGCCAGCAGTTACCAGGGACAGGGTTCTAGCAATCAGCCCCAGCATTTT,CASSYQGQGSSNQPQHF
few,TRBD1,TRBV12-3/TRBV12-4,TRBJ2-2,TGTGCCAGCAGTTTCAAGCCAAGGGGGCCCCTTTTCCGGGAGCTGTTTTTT,CASSFKPRGPLFRELFF
-,-,TRBV6-5,TRBJ2-4,TGTGCCAGCAGTTACGACCCGAGGGCCAAAAACATTCAGTACTTC,CASSYDPRAKNIQYF
-,TRBD1,TRBV10-1,TRBJ2-7,TGCGCCAGCAGAGGGGACAGAAAACCCTACGAGCAGTACTTC,CASRGDRKPYEQYF
-,-,TRBV6-5,TRBJ1-1,TGTGCCAGCAGTTACTCCCCAGATAGTTCTGAAGCTTTCTTT,CASSYSPDSSEAFF
-,TRBD2,TRBV7-3,TRBJ2-1,TGTGCCAGCAGCTCAACTAGCGGGAGGGCCCATGAGCAGTTCTTC,CASSSTSGRAHEQFF
-,-,TRBV6-1,TRBJ2-6,TGTGCCAGCAATGTATTACCTGGGGCCAACGTCCTGACTTTC,CASNVLPGANVLTF
many,-,TRBV28,TRBJ1-1,TGTGCCAGCATTGACAGGACCGGCCCTGAAGCTTTCTTT,CASIDRTGPEAFF
many,TRBD1,TRBV28,TRBJ1-5,TGTGCCAGCATATGGACAGGGGGCGGACAGCCCCAGCATTTT,CASIWTGGGQPQHF
-,-,TRBV27,TRBJ2-2,TGTGCCAGCACGTTAGGGGCTTATGGCGGGGAGCTGTTTTTT,CASTLGAYGGELFF